This TCR beta chain stems from a study of Graves' ophthalmopathy and Graves' hyperthyroidism. Study findings and constraints: A classifier, a 13-signature model, separated ophthalmopathy from stable hyperthyroidism with more than 85% sensitivity and about 81% specificity. As the model predicted ophthalmopathy progression, it achieved a sensitivity of 70.59% and a specificity of about 78%.

Scientists amplified the TCR beta CDR3 regions from RNA transcripts. A first-round RT-PCR used HTBI primers, followed by a second-round multiplex PCR. TCRdb processed the multiplex PCR reads anew with MiXCR; each CDR3 protein has one entry. The sample lists nearly 400,000 distinct CDR3 sequences; around 19% were seen once. Germline V gene data show CDR1 as SGDLS and CDR2 as YYNGEE. This CDR3 spans 15 amino acids. Trimming took 5 bases from V and 4 from J; bases not matched to a gene: 11. With regard to this clonotype: Its antigen is not known.

What was sequenced was peripheral blood. The gene calls are TRBV9 and TRBJ2-5; 7 positions match TRBD2. This receptor was identified in a woman between 18 and 30 years old with Graves' ophthalmopathy. CDR3: CASSPAGEAGETQYF. The CDR3 DNA sequence: TGTGCCAGCAGTCCGGCGGGAGAAGCGGGAGAGACCCAGTACTTC.